A single sample is the source of the 26 T cell receptor beta chains below, sequenced in a study of blood T cells in healthy people across ages (dated by TCRdb to about 2015). Library method: 5' RACE. Instrument used: Illumina HiSeq 2500. A second PCR of roughly 7 to 11 cycles was performed with a sample-barcoded 5' primer and a J-beta primer mix. TCRdb reprocessed the public reads (quality trimming at Q25 with fastp, clone calling with MiXCR) and kept in-frame beta chains. Rows are combined by CDR3 protein, so each entry shows the most common genes and DNA. This sample holds about 800,000 distinct CDR3 sequences; approximately 25% were observed only once. The ten largest clones represent roughly 3.8% of the sample. The sample also formed part of further work on T cells of mothers and their children.

The sequenced sample consisted of blood. These receptors originate from a boy younger than 18 in good health.

This sequence joins TRBV28 and TRBJ1-1; D gene ambiguous. This CDR3 is built from 12 residues. The germline V gene has CDR1 MDHEN and CDR2 SYDVKM. Between the trimmed V and J ends, which lost 2 bases and 6 bases, there was a span of 7 bases. The CDR3 region is CASSLVAAEAFF. The CDR3 DNA is TGTGCCAGCAGTTTAGTGGCAGCTGAAGCTTTCTTT.

This clonotype was recorded a few times. The DNA of the CDR3 is TGTGCCAGCAGTCGACTTGGAAATGAGCAGTTCTTC. Amino acid sequence: CASSRLGNEQFF. The V gene is TRBV28, the J gene TRBJ2-1; D gene ambiguous. Germline V gene data show CDR1 as MDHEN and CDR2 as SYDVKM. The germline V and J ends were trimmed by 5 bases and 7 bases, with 9 bases remaining between them. The CDR3 consists of 12 residues.

As regards this clonotype: Without the conserved terminal phenylalanine or tryptophan, this CDR3 likely stems from a read error. The V call is TRBV4-3, the J call TRBJ2-5; D might be TRBD1 (5 bases). The CDR3 is made up of 15 amino acids. Germline V gene lookup returns CDR1 LGHNA and CDR2 YSLEER. V was cut by 0 bases and J by 4 bases, with 12 bases left in between. CDR3 in DNA: TGCGCCAGCAGCCAAGATATAGGGCAGGGAGAGACCCAGTACCTC. Amino acid sequence: CASSQDIGQGETQYL.

This clonotype came up many times. This sequence joins TRBV12-3 or TRBV12-4 and TRBJ2-3; D assignment may be TRBD1 or TRBD2 (6 bases each). The CDR3 is 15 residues long. The V and J ends lost 5 bases and 0 bases respectively, with 12 bases between them. The CDR3 region is CASSLGGGSTDTQYF. CDR3 nucleotides: TGTGCCAGCAGTCTAGGGGGAGGTAGCACAGATACGCAGTATTTT.

As regards this clonotype: One junction end does not reproduce the germline sequence, and a read error may be involved. The chain carries TRBV20-1 and TRBJ2-6; D may be TRBD2 (6 bases). Germline assignment: CDR1 DFQATT and CDR2 SNEGSKA (reference sequence). The CDR3 length is 15 residues. CDR3 protein: CSASAQGRGANALTF. The CDR3, as DNA: TGCAGTGCTTCGGCGCAAGGGCGCGGGGCCAACGCCCTGACTTTC.

The CDR3 DNA is TGCAGTGCTAGAGATAACAGATACGAGCAGTACTTC. Translation gives CSARDNRYEQYF. This chain connects TRBV20-1 to TRBJ2-7; D ambiguous. The CDR3 has 12 amino acids. V shed 0 bases and J shed 4 bases, with 7 bases lying between them. In germline, CDR1 is DFQATT, CDR2 SNEGSKA (reference sequence).

The chain carries TRBV29-1 and TRBJ2-1; weak D call: TRBD2 (6 bases). V gave up 3 bases and J gave up 3 bases, with 12 bases separating them. Germline CDR1 SQVTM, CDR2 ANQGSEA. The length of the CDR3 is 14 residues. The CDR3: CSVDRAGLYNEQFF. The CDR3 DNA reads as TGCAGCGTTGATAGGGCGGGGCTCTACAATGAGCAGTTCTTC.

This clonotype was seen more than once but under ten times. This chain uses TRBV28 with TRBJ1-5; TRBD1 is a possible D gene (5 bases). Germline V lookup: CDR1 MDHEN, CDR2 SYDVKM. This CDR3 region has 16 residues. V shed 6 bases and J shed 0 bases, with 15 bases lying between them. The chain's CDR3 is CASRLRGRYSNQPQHF. In DNA, the CDR3 is TGTGCCAGCAGGTTAAGGGGCCGATATAGCAATCAGCCCCAGCATTTT.

There are a few counts of this clonotype. The chain uses TRBV10-3 and TRBJ1-4; D remains ambiguous. The germline CDR1 and CDR2 sequences are ENHRY and SYGVKD. The CDR3 has 15 amino acids. Deletions cut 4 bases from V and 6 bases from J, with 15 bases between. CDR3 coding DNA: TGTGCCATCAGTGGCGAGATCGGGCGGGATGAAAAACTGTTTTTT. Translating it yields CAISGEIGRDEKLFF.

This clonotype was observed a single time. Lacking the conserved final phenylalanine or tryptophan, this CDR3 likely reflects a read error. The chain combines TRBV7-7 with TRBJ2-3; D might be TRBD2 (6 bases). The CDR3 is 16 amino acids. CDR1 is SSHAT and CDR2 is FNYEAQ in the germline V gene (reference sequence). CDR3 loop: CASSLGAQTSPDTQYL. CDR3 DNA: TGTGCTAGCAGCTTAGGGGCCCAAACTAGCCCAGATACGCAGTATCTT.

Concerning this clonotype: A read error is possible here, since a much larger clone lies one base away. The chain links TRBV5-6 to TRBJ2-3; D is perhaps TRBD2 (6 bases). Germline V gives CDR1 SGHDT, CDR2 YYEEEE. The CDR3 is 14 amino acids. This CDR3 is CARSLGGLTDTQYF. The CDR3 coding sequence is TGTGCCCGCAGCTTGGGGGGTCTCACAGATACGCAGTATTTT.

The chain is built from TRBV6-5 and TRBJ1-3; no reliable D call. The CDR3 runs to 12 residues. V was cut by 8 bases and J by 3 bases, with 8 bases left in between. Germline values: CDR1 MNHEY, CDR2 SVGAGI. The CDR3 loop reads CASRSDGNTIYF. As DNA, the CDR3 is TGTGCCAGCCGTTCCGATGGAAACACCATATATTTT.

The chain links TRBV13 to TRBJ2-5; TRBD2 aligns across 7 bases. This CDR3 comprises 14 residues. J gave up 5 bases and V 1 base, and 4 bases lay outside the gene matches. Germline lookup yields CDR1 PRHDT and CDR2 FYEKMQ (reference sequence). CDR3 residues: CASSLALASETQYF. As DNA, the CDR3 is TGTGCCAGCAGCTTAGCACTAGCGAGCGAGACCCAGTACTTC. Supplemented by reference TRBV13 and TRBJ2-5, the full variable domain reads AAGVIQSPRHLIKEKRETATLKCYPIPRHDTVYWYQQGPGQDPQFLISFYEKMQSDKGSIPDRFSAQQFSDYHSELNMSSLELGDSALYFCASSLALASETQYFGPGTRLLVL.

This clonotype was seen many times. This rearrangement joins TRBV20-1 to TRBJ2-4, with D perhaps matching TRBD1 (5 bases). Germline V gene data show CDR1 as DFQATT and CDR2 as SNEGSKA (reference sequence). Trimming shortened V by 6 bases and J by 3 bases, and 12 bases separated the two germline ends. CDR3 length equals 13 residues. The CDR3 region is CSAAGLVKNIQYF. The CDR3 coding sequence is TGCAGTGCCGCAGGGCTAGTCAAAAACATTCAGTACTTC.

The chain employs TRBV12-3 or TRBV12-4 and TRBJ1-2; the D gene is possibly TRBD1 (6 bases). Trimming stripped 3 bases from V and 8 bases from J, with 13 bases between. This CDR3 has 13 residues. The CDR3 sequence: CASSFKQGGGYTF. In DNA, the CDR3 is TGTGCCAGCAGTTTTAAACAGGGAGGCGGCTACACCTTC.

This chain uses TRBV12-3 or TRBV12-4 with TRBJ2-6; D gene unclear. V lost 6 bases, J lost 4 bases, and 10 bases lay in between. CDR3 size: 14 residues. The CDR3 nucleotides are TGTGCCAGCAGCTTCACCGCCGGGGCCAACGTCCTGACTTTC. This sequence encodes CASSFTAGANVLTF.

This clonotype was seen only a few times. The CDR3 protein is CASSQDGGASSEQYF. CDR3 sequence (DNA): TGTGCCAGCAGCCAAGACGGGGGGGCCTCTTCCGAGCAGTACTTC. The chain uses TRBV3-1 and TRBJ2-1; 8 bases align to TRBD2. Judging by the DNA end, TRBJ2-7 fits better; the J call may be wrong. The CDR3 covers 15 residues. Germline CDR1 is LGHDT and CDR2 is YNNKEL (reference sequence).

Comments on this clonotype: This may be a read error, as it is one base from a much larger clone. The CDR3 region has the DNA TGTGCCAGCAGCCATAGGGGTAATCAGCCCCAGCATTTT. It yields the protein CASSHRGNQPQHF. The chain is built from TRBV28 and TRBJ1-5, with a tentative D call TRBD1 (5 bases). Germline CDR1 MDHEN, CDR2 SYDVKM. This CDR3 has 13 residues. V gave up 6 bases and J gave up 4 bases, with 10 bases separating them. The full variable domain, completed using reference TRBV28 and TRBJ1-5, is DVKVTQSSRYLVKRTGEKVFLECVQDMDHENMFWYRQDPGLGLRLIYFSYDVKMKEKGDIPEGYSVSREKKERFSLILESASTNQTSMYLCASSHRGNQPQHFGDGTRLSIL.

This clonotype was counted only a few times. The chain joins TRBV19 to TRBJ2-4; D is undetermined. CDR1 is LNHDA and CDR2 is SQIVND in the germline V gene (reference sequence). CDR3 size: 12 residues. Between the trimmed V and J ends, which lost 4 bases and 10 bases, there was a span of 11 bases. The CDR3 coding sequence is TGTGCCAGTAGTAAGCCCGGAGAAATTCAGTACTTC. Translation: CASSKPGEIQYF. Drawing the rest from reference TRBV19 and TRBJ2-4, the complete variable domain is DGGITQSPKYLFRKEGQNVTLSCEQNLNHDAMYWYRQDPGQGLRLIYYSQIVNDFQKGDIAEGYSVSREKKESFPLTVTSAQKNPTAFYLCASSKPGEIQYFGAGTRLSVL.

As regards this clonotype: The junction and the germline gene differ at one end; a read error may be behind it. The V gene is TRBV4-3, the J gene TRBJ1-2; D is ambiguous. The CDR3 is 15 residues long. Germline V gives CDR1 LGHNA, CDR2 YSLEER. The CDR3 sequence is CASSQSIWRDYGSTF. The DNA for the CDR3 is TGCGCCAGCAGCCAATCGATATGGAGGGATTATGGCTCCACCTTC.

The V and J genes are TRBV7-8 and TRBJ2-5, with 9 bases lining up with TRBD1. The assigned J gene may be wrong: the sequence end matches TRBJ2-7 better. Looked up from germline, CDR1 is SGHVS and CDR2 is FQNEAQ. The CDR3 totals 14 residues. CDR3 sequence reads: CASSLGDRAVEQYF. The CDR3, as DNA: TGTGCCAGCAGCTTAGGGGACAGGGCGGTCGAGCAGTACTTC.

This clonotype is a singleton in its sample. V gene TRBV4-2 combines with J gene TRBJ2-2; D is uncertain. Germline V gene lookup returns CDR1 LGHNA and CDR2 YNFKEQ. The germline V and J ends were trimmed by 8 bases and 5 bases, with 9 bases remaining between them. This CDR3 is 12 amino acids long. The CDR3 region has the DNA TGTGCCAGCGAAACTGTTACCGGGGAGCTGTTTTTT. This gives the protein CASETVTGELFF.

The chain couples TRBV7-2 to TRBJ2-7; D is possibly TRBD1 or TRBD2 (5 bases each). The germline V gene encodes CDR1 SGHTA and CDR2 FQGNSA. The CDR3 loop spans 15 amino acids. Trimming cost V 7 bases and J 4 bases, with 20 bases left between them. For the CDR3, the DNA is TGTGCCAGCACCGTGACCCGGGACGGAATATACGAGCAGTACTTC. It is translated as CASTVTRDGIYEQYF.

The rearrangement links TRBV14 to TRBJ2-7; TRBD2 matches 9 bases. Germline V gives CDR1 SGHDN, CDR2 FVKESK. The V segment lost 5 bases and the J segment 1 base; nucleotides outside the gene matches: 6. The CDR3 loop spans 15 amino acids. The CDR3 loop reads CASSNAGGTSYEQYF. The CDR3 DNA reads TGTGCCAGCAGCAACGCGGGGGGGACTTCCTACGAGCAGTACTTC.

This clonotype turned up a few times. V is TRBV5-1 and J is TRBJ2-1; 7 bases agree with TRBD1. There are 13 residues in the CDR3. CDR1 is SGHRS, CDR2 YFSETQ, per germline. After removal of 3 bases from V and 6 bases from J, the junction contained 3 bases not matched to a gene. The CDR3 loop reads CASSSGQLNEQFF. The CDR3 DNA follows: TGCGCCAGCAGCTCGGGACAGCTCAATGAGCAGTTCTTC.

This clonotype was seen a handful of times. The chain joins TRBV14 to TRBJ2-3; no definite D call. V shed 1 base and J shed 4 bases, with 6 bases lying between them. The CDR3 runs to 13 residues. Germline V gene sequence: CDR1 SGHDN, CDR2 FVKESK. CDR3 nucleotide sequence: TGTGCCAGCAGCCAAGCTGCATCAGATACGCAGTATTTT. Translation: CASSQAASDTQYF.